The 18 T cell receptor beta chains below all came from one sample that was sequenced in a study of blood T cell repertoires in COVID-19. Using immunoSEQ multiplex PCR, the repertoire was profiled, and TCRdb retains in-frame clones only, with some absent. Of some 54,000 clones in the sample, roughly 86% were seen once. Sequencing input: peripheral blood. These receptors all come from a man older than 75 with active or convalescent COVID-19.

The gene calls are TRBV6-5 and TRBJ1-1, with unresolved D. This CDR3 spans 14 amino acids. Germline values: CDR1 MNHEY, CDR2 SVGAGI. Deletions cut 0 bases from V and 5 bases from J, with 10 bases between. CDR3 residues: CASSYSRLGTEAFF. Here the CDR3 DNA reads TGTGCCAGCAGTTACTCGAGACTAGGGACTGAAGCTTTCTTT.

The rearrangement links TRBV11-3 to TRBJ2-5, with TRBD1 matching 8 bases. The CDR3 consists of 14 residues. The V segment lost 6 bases and the J segment 4 bases; nucleotides outside the gene matches: 7. Germline values: CDR1 SGHNT, CDR2 YENEEA. The CDR3 reads CASSSTGEVETQYF. The CDR3 DNA follows: TGTGCCAGCAGTTCGACAGGGGAGGTAGAGACCCAGTACTTC.

In this sample, this clone turned up a few times. The chain combines TRBV7-3 with TRBJ1-1, with a possible D match to TRBD1 (5 bases). Trimming removed 5 bases at V and 5 bases at J, with 12 bases between. This CDR3 has 13 residues. Germline V CDR1 and CDR2: SGHTA, FQGTGA. CDR3 region: CASSQAGGTEAFF. The CDR3 DNA follows: TGTGCCAGCAGCCAAGCCGGGGGGACTGAAGCTTTCTTT.

The J gene is TRBJ1-6, the V gene TRBV15; D remains ambiguous. Deletions cut 0 bases from V and 10 bases from J, with 4 bases between. The CDR3 totals 12 residues. Germline CDR1 LNHNV, CDR2 YYDKDF (reference sequence). This CDR3 is CATSRDSSPLHF. CDR3 coding DNA: TGTGCCACCAGCAGAGATAGCTCACCCCTCCACTTT.

This rearrangement joins TRBV6-1 to TRBJ1-2, with D unresolved. Germline CDR1 is MNHNS and CDR2 is SASEGT. The CDR3 contains 14 residues. Trimming took off 0 bases at V and 5 bases at J, with 10 bases between the two ends. The CDR3 DNA sequence: TGTGCCAGCAGTGAAGCGTCTGTTAAATATGGCTACACCTTC. Its protein product is CASSEASVKYGYTF.

The chain joins TRBV2 to TRBJ2-2, with a tentative D call TRBD2 (5 bases). V was cut by 6 bases and J by 1 base, with 6 bases left in between. This CDR3 contains 13 residues. CDR1 is SNHLY and CDR2 is FYNNEI in the germline V gene. The CDR3, as DNA: TGTGCCAGCAGCCGGGGGAACACCGGGGAGCTGTTTTTT. Translation gives CASSRGNTGELFF.

V and J are TRBV7-2 and TRBJ2-1; perhaps TRBD1 as D (5 bases). Germline loops: CDR1 SGHTA, CDR2 FQGNSA. CDR3 size: 15 residues. With 1 base removed from V and 10 bases from J, the gap between germline ends came to 17 bases. CDR3 sequence reads: CASSLVPGSFKEQFF. In nucleotides, the CDR3 is TGTGCCAGCAGCTTAGTCCCAGGGTCTTTCAAAGAGCAGTTCTTC.

This chain connects TRBV5-1 to TRBJ2-5; D possibly corresponds to TRBD1 (6 bases). Per germline, CDR1 SGHRS and CDR2 YFSETQ. This CDR3 has 16 amino acids. Trimming took off 0 bases at V and 1 base at J, with 13 bases between the two ends. Here the CDR3 DNA reads TGCGCCAGCAGCTTGGCCCAGGGGTACTCCCAAGAGACCCAGTACTTC. It specifies CASSLAQGYSQETQYF.

This chain joins TRBV19 and TRBJ2-3, with TRBD1 as a possible D gene (5 bases). Trimming pared 5 bases from V and 0 bases from J, leaving 12 bases between. CDR1 and CDR2 from the germline V gene are LNHDA and SQIVND (reference sequence). This CDR3 has 15 residues. CDR3 bases: TGTGCCAGTAGTCAGACAGACTTTAGCACAGATACGCAGTATTTT. Translation: CASSQTDFSTDTQYF.

This clone was counted only a few times. The CDR3 sequence is CASSPRISNYGYTF. DNA of the CDR3: TGCGCCAGCAGCCCCCGCATCAGTAACTATGGCTACACCTTC. The rearrangement links TRBV4-3 to TRBJ1-2; no clear D gene. This CDR3 spans 14 amino acids. V was trimmed by 4 bases and J by 1 base, leaving 10 bases between them. Looked up from germline, CDR1 is LGHNA and CDR2 is YSLEER.

The chain is built from TRBV12-3 or TRBV12-4 and TRBJ2-7, with D perhaps TRBD1 (6 bases). Trimming took off 6 bases at V and 4 bases at J, with 10 bases between the two ends. The CDR3 spans 12 residues. The CDR3 sequence is CASRSRGYEQYF. The CDR3 nucleotides are TGTGCCAGCAGGTCCAGGGGTTACGAGCAGTACTTC.

The rearrangement joins TRBV4-3 to TRBJ1-6; D is possibly TRBD1 (6 bases). CDR3 length: 17 residues. Trimming took 4 bases from V and 5 from J, leaving 18 bases between them. Germline CDR1 LGHNA, CDR2 YSLEER. CDR3 loop: CASSPPHREWNNSPLHF. The CDR3 DNA is TGCGCCAGCAGCCCACCCCACAGGGAGTGGAATAATTCACCCCTCCACTTT.

V and J are TRBV24-1 and TRBJ2-1; D is perhaps TRBD2 (6 bases). This CDR3 contains 13 residues. V lost 1 base, J lost 10 bases, and 10 bases lay in between. The germline V gene has CDR1 KGHDR and CDR2 SFDVKD. CDR3 amino acids: CATSDFRAGEQFF. CDR3 coding DNA: TGTGCCACCAGTGATTTCAGAGCGGGCGAGCAGTTCTTC.

The chain joins TRBV19 to TRBJ1-4; D is undetermined. Trimming removed 6 bases from V and 4 bases from J, with 15 bases in between. The CDR3 totals 15 residues. Germline V lookup: CDR1 LNHDA, CDR2 SQIVND (reference sequence). Here the CDR3 reads CASRPPRYGNEKLFF. The CDR3 coding sequence is TGTGCCAGTAGACCCCCCCGGTACGGTAATGAAAAACTGTTTTTT.

The chain combines TRBV5-4 with TRBJ2-7; 14 nucleotides line up with TRBD2. Losses at the gene ends were 4 bases for V and 2 bases for J; bases not matched to a gene: 5. Germline CDR1 and CDR2: SGHNT and YYREEE (reference sequence). This CDR3 has 16 amino acids. CDR3 sequence (DNA): TGTGCCAGCAGCCCCGGACTAGCGGGAGGAGCCTACGAGCAGTACTTC. Residues: CASSPGLAGGAYEQYF.

There are a few counts of this clone. This chain uses TRBV28 with TRBJ2-7; possible D gene TRBD2, 6 bases. Germline loops: CDR1 MDHEN, CDR2 SYDVKM. The length of the CDR3 is 15 residues. The V gene lost 7 bases and the J gene lost 0 bases, with 16 bases spanning the gap. The CDR3 region has the DNA TGTGCCAGCACCCATCGCCCGGGGGACTCCTACGAGCAGTACTTC. Protein sequence: CASTHRPGDSYEQYF.

The rearrangement joins TRBV6-2 or TRBV6-3 to TRBJ2-4; tentatively, D is TRBD2 (5 bases). The germline CDR1 and CDR2 sequences are MNHEY and SVGEGT. This CDR3 contains 17 residues. V gave up 3 bases and J gave up 5 bases, with 20 bases separating them. CDR3 bases: TGTGCCAGCAGTTATATGCGGGTCCCCACCCCTGAAAACATTCAGTACTTC. It encodes CASSYMRVPTPENIQYF.

The chain links TRBV14 to TRBJ2-3, with 9 bases fitting TRBD1. CDR1 is SGHDN and CDR2 is FVKESK in the germline V gene. The CDR3 has 20 residues. Trimming removed 4 bases from V and 0 bases from J; junction bases left unmatched: 17. CDR3 nucleotide sequence: TGTGCCAGCAGCCCTTCTTGGGGACAGGGAACGGAATCTAGCACAGATACGCAGTATTTT. Translating gives CASSPSWGQGTESSTDTQYF.